Shown below are 3 T cell receptor beta chains from a single sample sequenced in a study of blood T cell repertoires in COVID-19. Clones were read by immunoSEQ multiplex PCR, and TCRdb kept only the in-frame ones, dropping some. Here the sample spans about 120,000 clones, 87% being singletons. Input material: peripheral blood. Receptors originate from an older woman with acute or convalescent COVID-19.

J is TRBJ2-1 and V is TRBV3-1 (or the pseudogene TRBV3-2); the D is unclear. The germline gives CDR1 LGHDT, CDR2 YNNKEL (reference sequence). This CDR3 comprises 17 residues. V was shortened by 0 bases and J by 4 bases, with 16 bases between the two germline ends. The CDR3: CASSQEGQSPGYNEQFF. The DNA for the CDR3 is TGTGCCAGCAGCCAAGAAGGTCAAAGCCCCGGGTACAATGAGCAGTTCTTC.

This chain joins TRBV12-3 or TRBV12-4 and TRBJ2-7; tentative D call: TRBD1 (6 bases). V gave up 5 bases and J gave up 2 bases, with 10 bases separating them. The CDR3 contains 13 residues. The CDR3 DNA sequence: TGTGCCAGCAGTCGACAGGTCACCTACGAGCAGTACTTC. Protein sequence: CASSRQVTYEQYF.

The chain combines TRBV2 with TRBJ1-5; perhaps TRBD1 as D (5 bases). There are 14 residues in the CDR3. With 6 bases removed from V and 6 bases from J, the gap between germline ends came to 15 bases. CDR1 and CDR2 from the germline V gene are SNHLY and FYNNEI. CDR3 region: CASRTQGGVQPQHF. The CDR3 DNA reads TGTGCCAGCAGGACTCAGGGAGGTGTTCAGCCCCAGCATTTT.